The 30 T cell receptor beta chains presented below share a single source sample, sequenced in a study of regulatory T cells in long-lasting Graves disease. This sample's time point: newly diagnosed GD, antithyroid drugs for less than 3 months. Making the TCR library involved RNA that had been extracted from PBMCs. Sequencing libraries for TCR beta were prepared with iRepertoire HTBI primers and Arm-PCR of CDR3 regions. TCRdb reanalysed the multiplex PCR reads using MiXCR and keeps one entry per CDR3 protein. Altogether roughly 560,000 distinct CDR3 sequences are present, 15% to 20% being singletons, with the ten largest covering approximately 25%. These records were also assigned to another study, of T cells in Graves' hyperthyroidism and ophthalmopathy.

The sample in question was peripheral blood mononuclear cells (PBMCs), obtained at new diagnosis, from a patient treated with antithyroid drugs. Receptor source: a woman aged 35 to 59 with Graves disease.

The chain has TRBV7-9 and TRBJ1-2; D gene unclear. The V and J ends lost 4 bases and 2 bases respectively, with 8 bases between them. Germline V gene sequence: CDR1 SEHNR, CDR2 FQNEAQ (reference sequence). The CDR3 runs 13 residues. CDR3 sequence (DNA): TGTGCCAGCAGCTCGCAGCGAAACTATGGCTACACCTTC. Its translation: CASSSQRNYGYTF.

This clonotype was counted once. This may arise from a read error, as a much more abundant clone is one base away. The V call is TRBV12-3 or TRBV12-4, the J call TRBJ1-5, with a possible D match to TRBD1 (6 bases). V lost 3 bases and J lost 11, with 14 bases in between. This CDR3 is 13 amino acids long. For the CDR3, the DNA is TGTGCCAGCAGTTTCGGGGGGGCGCCGACCCAGCATTTT. This codes for CASSFGGAPTQHF.

The chain is built from TRBV12-5 and TRBJ1-5, with 10 bases fitting TRBD1. Trimming cost V 7 bases and J 9 bases; bases outside gene matches: 9. This CDR3 has 14 residues. CDR1 is LGHNT and CDR2 is FRNRAP in the germline V gene. In DNA form, the CDR3 reads TGTGCTAGTGCCCCGACAGGGGGCGAAGGGCCCCAGCATTTT. Protein sequence: CASAPTGGEGPQHF.

This clonotype was recorded at least ten times. The J gene is TRBJ2-7, the V gene TRBV28, with 8 nucleotides matching TRBD1. Germline loops: CDR1 MDHEN, CDR2 SYDVKM. The CDR3 spans 19 residues. The V segment lost 1 base and the J segment 2 bases; nucleotides outside the gene matches: 16. CDR3 amino acids: CASSLFPYDRGQGTYEQYF. CDR3 DNA: TGTGCCAGCAGTTTATTCCCTTACGACCGTGGACAGGGAACCTACGAGCAGTACTTC. Together with reference TRBV28 and TRBJ2-7, the CDR3 gives the full variable domain: DVKVTQSSRYLVKRTGEKVFLECVQDMDHENMFWYRQDPGLGLRLIYFSYDVKMKEKGDIPEGYSVSREKKERFSLILESASTNQTSMYLCASSLFPYDRGQGTYEQYFGPGTRLTVT.

There are a few counts of this clonotype. The chain uses TRBV4-1 and TRBJ1-1; the match to TRBD1 covers 10 bases. The CDR3 runs 12 residues. The V gene's germline CDR1 is MGHRA and CDR2 YSYEKL. Unmatched junction bases numbered 3, after V lost 5 bases and J lost 9 bases. In DNA form, the CDR3 reads TGCGCCAGCAGCGGTGACAGGGGGCAAGCTTTCTTT. Translating it yields CASSGDRGQAFF.

The sample holds many counts of this clonotype. This chain joins TRBV30 and TRBJ1-2; no clear D. The CDR3 length is 13 residues. V shed 3 bases and J shed 0 bases, with 8 bases lying between them. The germline V gene has CDR1 GTSNPN and CDR2 SVGIG (reference sequence). The CDR3 DNA sequence: TGTGCCTGGAGGGATAGCGCTAACTATGGCTACACCTTC. This gives the protein CAWRDSANYGYTF.

This sequence joins TRBV25-1 and TRBJ2-7; D is ambiguous. Trimming pared 0 bases from V and 0 bases from J, leaving 9 bases between. This CDR3 is built from 15 residues. Germline values: CDR1 MGHDK, CDR2 SYGVNS. CDR3 sequence: CASSEYEDLSYEQYF. The CDR3 DNA reads TGTGCCAGCAGTGAATATGAGGACCTCTCCTACGAGCAGTACTTC.

This chain links TRBV2 with TRBJ1-5; 9 nucleotides agree with TRBD1. After removal of 6 bases from V and 2 bases from J, the junction contained 5 bases not matched to a gene. The CDR3 is 15 residues long. CDR1 is SNHLY, CDR2 FYNNEI, per germline. The CDR3: CASSLRTGGNQPQHF. The DNA of the CDR3 is TGTGCCAGCAGCCTCCGGACAGGGGGCAATCAGCCCCAGCATTTT.

This clonotype appeared a few times. The chain joins TRBV6-1 to TRBJ1-4; D gene ambiguous. Trimming removed 6 bases at V and 7 bases at J, with 12 bases between. Germline CDR1 and CDR2: MNHNS and SASEGT. The CDR3 is 13 amino acids. The CDR3 region is CASSRWAGEKLFF. Here the CDR3 DNA reads TGTGCCAGCAGCCGATGGGCGGGTGAAAAACTGTTTTTT.

In its sample, this clonotype was seen a few times. V gene TRBV10-3 combines with J gene TRBJ1-5; D uncertain. The CDR3 is 13 residues long. V lost 10 bases and J lost 0, with 10 bases in between. The germline V gene encodes CDR1 ENHRY and CDR2 SYGVKD. CDR3 residues: CATSGISNQPQHF. CDR3 coding DNA: TGTGCCACTTCCGGGATTAGCAATCAGCCCCAGCATTTT.

In its sample, this clonotype was seen a few times. The CDR3: CASAPGQAFHYGYTF. The CDR3 nucleotides read TGTGCCAGCGCCCCGGGACAGGCCTTCCACTATGGCTACACCTTC. J is TRBJ1-2 and V is TRBV7-9, with TRBD1 matching over 8 bases. The CDR3 extends over 15 amino acids. Trimming at V came to 8 bases and at J to 3 bases, leaving 11 bases not matched to a gene. CDR1 and CDR2 from the germline V gene are SEHNR and FQNEAQ (reference sequence).

This clonotype was detected ten times or more. V gene TRBV11-1 combines with J gene TRBJ2-1, with TRBD1 matching 11 bases. V gave up 5 bases and J gave up 6 bases; unmatched junction bases: 6. The CDR3 covers 15 residues. From germline, CDR1 is SGHAT and CDR2 FQDESV (reference sequence). The chain's CDR3 is CASSPGQGDRNEQFF. The CDR3 DNA reads as TGTGCCAGCAGCCCGGGACAGGGGGATCGCAATGAGCAGTTCTTC.

The chain uses TRBV6-1 and TRBJ2-2; D remains unclear. CDR1 MNHNS and CDR2 SASEGT come from the germline V gene. The CDR3 runs to 13 residues. Between the trimmed V and J ends, which lost 8 bases and 3 bases, there was a span of 10 bases. CDR3 DNA: TGTGCCAGCGCCTTGGGCGACACCGGGGAGCTGTTTTTT. It specifies CASALGDTGELFF.

Only a few counts were recorded for this clonotype. V and J are TRBV14 and TRBJ2-5; the D gene is possibly TRBD1 (5 bases). CDR3 length: 13 residues. V was shortened by 5 bases and J by 7 bases, with 14 bases between the two germline ends. CDR1 and CDR2 (germline): SGHDN, FVKESK. CDR3 nucleotides: TGTGCCAGCAGCACCCACCAGGGCGGGACCCAGTACTTC. Translation: CASSTHQGGTQYF. Complete variable domain (other parts from reference TRBV14 and TRBJ2-5): EAGVTQFPSHSVIEKGQTVTLRCDPISGHDNLYWYRRVMGKEIKFLLHFVKESKQDESGMPNNRFLAERTGGTYSTLKVQPAELEDSGVYFCASSTHQGGTQYFGPGTRLLVL.

Only a few counts were recorded for this clonotype. V gene TRBV7-9 combines with J gene TRBJ2-1; D possibly corresponds to TRBD1 (6 bases). This CDR3 has 16 residues. Germline CDR1 SEHNR, CDR2 FQNEAQ (reference sequence). V was cut by 3 bases and J by 0 bases, with 12 bases left in between. For the CDR3, the DNA is TGTGCCAGCAGCTTTCCTGAGGGGGTCTCCTACAATGAGCAGTTCTTC. It specifies CASSFPEGVSYNEQFF.

With regard to this clonotype: This may be a read error: a much more frequent sequence differs by one nucleotide. In DNA form, the CDR3 reads TGTGCCAGCAGCCTCCCTGGGGGGGTGGACTACAATGAGCAGTTCTTC. Protein: CASSLPGGVDYNEQFF. The V call is TRBV5-4, the J call TRBJ2-1; 7 bases are a match to TRBD2. CDR3 size: 16 residues. The V gene's germline CDR1 is SGHNT and CDR2 YYREEE (reference sequence). V lost 4 bases to trimming and J lost 3 bases; unmatched junction nucleotides: 10.

The table lists this clonotype with a few counts. This chain joins TRBV19 and TRBJ2-7; the D call may be TRBD1 or TRBD2 (5 bases each). CDR3 length: 14 residues. Between the trimmed V and J ends, which lost 4 bases and 2 bases, there was a span of 12 bases. Germline V lookup: CDR1 LNHDA, CDR2 SQIVND (reference sequence). Written as DNA, the CDR3 is TGTGCCAGTAGTACCACCGGGACCACCTACGAGCAGTACTTC. Its protein product is CASSTTGTTYEQYF.

This clonotype has ten or more counts. The rearrangement joins TRBV11-2 to TRBJ2-1; 10 nucleotides align to TRBD2. Germline CDR1 SGHAT, CDR2 FQNNGV. V was clipped by 3 bases and J by 7 bases; unmatched bases: 9. The CDR3 is 16 residues long. CDR3 sequence reads: CASSFQPSGGGNEQFF. The DNA for the CDR3 is TGTGCCAGCAGCTTCCAGCCCAGCGGGGGGGGAAATGAGCAGTTCTTC.

This clonotype was seen ten or more times. This sequence joins TRBV15 and TRBJ2-7; TRBD1 agrees at 7 bases. This CDR3 region has 15 residues. J was trimmed by 1 base and V by 5 bases; bases with no gene match: 8. CDR1 and CDR2 from the germline V gene are LNHNV and YYDKDF (reference sequence). The CDR3 sequence is CATSPDRDESYEQYF. CDR3 coding DNA: TGTGCCACCAGCCCCGACAGGGATGAGTCCTACGAGCAGTACTTC.

Of note for this clonotype: A much larger clonotype is one base distant, so this may be a read error. The rearrangement links TRBV6-5 to TRBJ1-1; D is perhaps TRBD1 (5 bases). Germline V lookup: CDR1 MNHEY, CDR2 SVGAGI. This CDR3 is built from 15 residues. V shed 8 bases and J shed 2 bases, with 18 bases lying between them. CDR3: CASVTVVGANTEAFF. CDR3 in DNA: TGTGCCAGCGTTACGGTGGTCGGGGCCAACACTGAAGCTTTCTTT.

This chain links TRBV7-9 with TRBJ2-7, with 8 positions matching TRBD1. With 9 bases clipped from V and 4 bases from J, the junction kept 11 bases outside the gene matches. The CDR3 spans 14 residues. Per germline, CDR1 SEHNR and CDR2 FQNEAQ (reference sequence). The CDR3 region has the DNA TGTGCCAGTGGGGCCGGGACAGGCCTGTACGAGCAGTACTTC. Translation gives CASGAGTGLYEQYF.

This clonotype was found many times. The chain uses TRBV5-6 and TRBJ1-1; 9 nucleotides agree with TRBD1. Germline loops: CDR1 SGHDT, CDR2 YYEEEE. Trimming removed 2 bases from V and 5 bases from J; junction bases left unmatched: 7. The CDR3 consists of 15 residues. This CDR3 reads CASSFQGQGGTEAFF. The CDR3 nucleotides read TGTGCCAGCAGCTTCCAGGGACAGGGAGGGACTGAAGCTTTCTTT.

This clonotype was counted at least ten times. The V gene is TRBV18, the J gene TRBJ2-1; D is possibly TRBD1 (6 bases). The ends were cut back, 4 bases at V and 7 bases at J, with 11 bases in the middle. The V gene's germline CDR1 is KGHSH and CDR2 LQKENI. The length of the CDR3 is 13 residues. This chain's CDR3 is CASSLGQVNEQFF. CDR3 DNA: TGTGCCAGCTCACTGGGACAAGTGAATGAGCAGTTCTTC.

Ten or more counts support this clonotype. This rearrangement joins TRBV29-1 to TRBJ1-2, with unresolved D. V dropped 2 bases and J dropped 4 bases, with 14 bases sitting between them. The CDR3 consists of 14 residues. Germline V CDR1 and CDR2: SQVTM, ANQGSEA. CDR3 amino acids: CSVEKGLSLYGYTF. The CDR3 nucleotides are TGCAGCGTTGAAAAAGGACTGAGCCTCTATGGCTACACCTTC.

The table lists this clonotype with many counts. This chain links TRBV20-1 with TRBJ2-7; no definite D call. The germline CDR1 and CDR2 sequences are DFQATT and SNEGSKA (reference sequence). This CDR3 is 12 amino acids long. Trimming cost V 7 bases and J 0 bases, with 10 bases left between them. The CDR3 protein is CSVGRDSYEQYF. In DNA form, the CDR3 reads TGCAGTGTAGGAAGGGACTCCTACGAGCAGTACTTC.

The chain carries TRBV9 and TRBJ2-7; D is undetermined. V gave up 4 bases and J gave up 4 bases, with 12 bases separating them. CDR3 length: 13 residues. Germline CDR1 is SGDLS and CDR2 is YYNGEE. CDR3 amino acids: CASSTRNGYEQYF. The DNA for the CDR3 is TGTGCCAGCAGCACCCGTAACGGGTACGAGCAGTACTTC.

This clonotype has a count of ten or more. The V gene is TRBV6-4, the J gene TRBJ1-1, with D possibly TRBD1 on 5 matching bases. V gave up 6 bases and J gave up 4 bases, with 15 bases separating them. The CDR3 totals 14 residues. Germline assignment: CDR1 MRHNA and CDR2 SNTAGT. CDR3 region: CASRLDSSVTEAFF. The CDR3, as DNA: TGTGCCAGCAGATTAGACAGTTCGGTCACTGAAGCTTTCTTT.

With regard to this clonotype: A clone one base away is much larger, so this may be a read error. This chain links TRBV5-1 with TRBJ2-1; 8 bases are a match to TRBD2. Germline values: CDR1 SGHRS, CDR2 YFSETQ. V trimming: 4 bases; J trimming: 7 bases; junction bases outside the gene matches: 7. The CDR3 covers 14 residues. CDR3 nucleotide sequence: TGCGCCAGCAGCCTTGTAGCGGGGAGTAATGAGCAGTTCTTC. It yields the protein CASSLVAGSNEQFF. Complete variable domain (other parts from reference TRBV5-1 and TRBJ2-1): KAGVTQTPRYLIKTRGQQVTLSCSPISGHRSVSWYQQTPGQGLQFLFEYFSETQRNKGNFPGRFSGRQFSNSRSEMNVSTLELGDSALYLCASSLVAGSNEQFFGPGTRLTVL.

The chain combines TRBV19 with TRBJ1-2, with a tentative D call TRBD1 (6 bases). The V gene's germline CDR1 is LNHDA and CDR2 SQIVND (reference sequence). With 5 bases removed from V and 4 bases from J, the gap between germline ends came to 14 bases. This CDR3 is built from 14 residues. CDR3 in DNA: TGTGCCAGTAGTGCCCGGACAGTAAGCTATGGCTACACCTTC. It yields the protein CASSARTVSYGYTF.

There are a few counts of this clonotype. The genes are TRBV7-2 and TRBJ2-1; D is undetermined. Trimming removed 4 bases from V and 9 bases from J, with 10 bases in between. The CDR3 contains 12 residues. The germline V gene has CDR1 SGHTA and CDR2 FQGNSA. The CDR3 spells CASSSAVGEQFF. The CDR3 DNA reads TGTGCCAGCAGCTCGGCAGTGGGTGAGCAGTTCTTC.